Listed here is a single T cell receptor beta chain. Its target is not known. This specimen comes from a study of shared clonotypes between healthy human individuals. Across the whole study: Per-donor plates numbered three CD4 naive, three CD4 memory, two CD8 naive and one CD8 memory.

Study results and limitations: Of the naive CD4 clonotypes, around 5% were shared across four donors.

Donors, without exception, were Caucasian adults residing in Nashville, Tennessee. The assay was immunoSEQ multiplex PCR, and TCRdb's table has in-frame clones only and misses some. Of over 1.4 million clones listed, roughly 96% are singletons. This CDR3 is 17 amino acids long. V lost 1 base and J 0 bases, leaving 10 bases between the germline ends. Germline CDR1 SGHDN, CDR2 FVKESK. The chain links TRBV14 to TRBJ2-6; no clear D. The clonotype was recovered from a man aged 25 to 40 in good health. The sequencing sample was made of naive CD4+ T cells sorted from blood. Subset of the sample: CD45RA+ positively selected. CDR3 nucleotide sequence: TGTGCCAGCAGCCAAGTGTTACCGTTCTCTGGGGCCAACGTCCTGACTTTC. It yields the protein CASSQVLPFSGANVLTF. The full variable domain, rest sourced from reference TRBV14 and TRBJ2-6, is EAGVTQFPSHSVIEKGQTVTLRCDPISGHDNLYWYRRVMGKEIKFLLHFVKESKQDESGMPNNRFLAERTGGTYSTLKVQPAELEDSGVYFCASSQVLPFSGANVLTFGAGSRLTVL.